This T cell receptor beta chain was obtained from a study of OX40 agonist ivuxolimab in advanced cancers. Study-wide results and limits: CD4+ T cells averaged fewer expanded clones than CD8+ T cells.

Germline V gives CDR1 LNHDA, CDR2 SQIVND (reference sequence). Trimming cost V 5 bases and J 2 bases, with 15 bases left between them. There are 15 residues in the CDR3. To note about this clone: Its target is unknown.

Blood specimens came from baseline, cycle 4 day 1, and cycle 7 day 1. The protocol was immunoSEQ multiplex PCR, while the TCRdb copy is restricted to in-frame clones and leaves out a portion. The repertoire holds approximately 50,000 clones, with roughly 94% as singletons. This material consisted of CD4+ or CD8+ T cells sorted from blood, taken in a trial of the OX40 agonist ivuxolimab. The V call is TRBV19, the J call TRBJ1-1; no firm D call. The sequence derives from an adult with an advanced solid tumor such as melanoma, head and neck, liver or kidney cancer. The CDR3, as DNA: TGTGCCAGTAGTCCGAAATTTGGGCGAAACACTGAAGCTTTCTTT. This translates into CASSPKFGRNTEAFF.